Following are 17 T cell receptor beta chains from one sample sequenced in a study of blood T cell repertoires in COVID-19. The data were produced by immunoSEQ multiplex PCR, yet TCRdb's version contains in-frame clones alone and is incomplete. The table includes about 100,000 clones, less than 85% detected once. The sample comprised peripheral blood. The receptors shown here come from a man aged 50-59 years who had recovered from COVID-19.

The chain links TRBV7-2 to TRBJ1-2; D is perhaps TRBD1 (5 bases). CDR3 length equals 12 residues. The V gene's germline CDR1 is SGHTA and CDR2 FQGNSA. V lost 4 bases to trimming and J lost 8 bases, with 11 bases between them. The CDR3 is CASSSQGGGYTF. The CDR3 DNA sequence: TGTGCCAGCAGCTCTCAGGGTGGCGGCTACACCTTC.

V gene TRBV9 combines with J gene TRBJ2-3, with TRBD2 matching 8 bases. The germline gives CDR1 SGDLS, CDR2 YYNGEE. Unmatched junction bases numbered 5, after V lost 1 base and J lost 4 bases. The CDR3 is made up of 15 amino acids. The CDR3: CASSVSGGFSDTQYF. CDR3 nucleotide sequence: TGTGCCAGCAGCGTAAGCGGGGGATTTTCAGATACGCAGTATTTT. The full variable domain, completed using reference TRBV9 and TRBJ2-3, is DSGVTQTPKHLITATGQRVTLRCSPRSGDLSVYWYQQSLDQGLQFLIQYYNGEERAKGNILERFSAQQFPDLHSELNLSSLELGDSALYFCASSVSGGFSDTQYFGPGTRLTVL.

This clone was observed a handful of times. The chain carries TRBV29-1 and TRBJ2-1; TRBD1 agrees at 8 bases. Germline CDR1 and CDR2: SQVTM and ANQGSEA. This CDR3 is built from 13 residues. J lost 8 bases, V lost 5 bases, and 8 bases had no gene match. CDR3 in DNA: TGCAGCGTTCCTGAGGACAGGGCCGATGAGCAGTTCTTC. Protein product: CSVPEDRADEQFF.

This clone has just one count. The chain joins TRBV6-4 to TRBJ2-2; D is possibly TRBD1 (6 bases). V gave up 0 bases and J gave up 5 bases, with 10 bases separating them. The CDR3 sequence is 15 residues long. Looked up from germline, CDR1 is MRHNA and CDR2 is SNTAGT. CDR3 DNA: TGTGCCAGCAGTGACTCGGGGGCTGGGACCGGGGAGCTGTTTTTT. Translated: CASSDSGAGTGELFF.

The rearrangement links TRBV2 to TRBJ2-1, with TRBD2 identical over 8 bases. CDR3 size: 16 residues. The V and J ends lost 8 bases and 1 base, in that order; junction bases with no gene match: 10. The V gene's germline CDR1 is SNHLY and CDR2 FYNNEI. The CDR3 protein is CASGDSGLGSYNEQFF. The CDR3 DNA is TGTGCCAGCGGCGACTCGGGACTAGGGTCCTACAATGAGCAGTTCTTC.

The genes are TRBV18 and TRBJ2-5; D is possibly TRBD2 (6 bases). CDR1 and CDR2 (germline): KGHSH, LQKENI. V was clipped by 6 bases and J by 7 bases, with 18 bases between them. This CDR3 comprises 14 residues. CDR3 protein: CASSPFKTEGTQYF. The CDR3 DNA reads TGTGCCAGCTCCCCCTTCAAGACGGAGGGGACCCAGTACTTC.

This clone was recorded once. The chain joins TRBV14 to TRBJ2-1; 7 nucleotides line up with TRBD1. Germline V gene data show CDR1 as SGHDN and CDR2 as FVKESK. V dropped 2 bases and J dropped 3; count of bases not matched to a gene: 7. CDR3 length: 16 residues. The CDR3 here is CASSQPKTGIYNEQFF. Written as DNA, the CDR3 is TGTGCCAGCAGCCAACCAAAGACAGGGATCTACAATGAGCAGTTCTTC.

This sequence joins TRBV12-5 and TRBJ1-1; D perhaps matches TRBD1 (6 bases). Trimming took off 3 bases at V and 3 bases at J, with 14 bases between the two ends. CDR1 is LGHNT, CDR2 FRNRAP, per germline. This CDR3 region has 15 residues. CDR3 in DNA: TGTGCTAGTGGTTTTTTGCAGGGGAAGGACACTGAAGCTTTCTTT. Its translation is CASGFLQGKDTEAFF.

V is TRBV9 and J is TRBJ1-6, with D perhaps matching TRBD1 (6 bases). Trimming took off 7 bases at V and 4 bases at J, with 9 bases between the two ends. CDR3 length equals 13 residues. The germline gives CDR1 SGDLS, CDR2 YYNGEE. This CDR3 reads CASGTTYNSPLHF. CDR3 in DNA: TGTGCCAGCGGGACAACTTATAATTCACCCCTCCACTTT.

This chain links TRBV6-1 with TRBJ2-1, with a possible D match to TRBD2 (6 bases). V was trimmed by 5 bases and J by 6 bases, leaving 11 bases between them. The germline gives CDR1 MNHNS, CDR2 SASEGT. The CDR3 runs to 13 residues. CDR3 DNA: TGTGCCAGCAGTTTCCCGGGGGTCAATGAGCAGTTCTTC. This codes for CASSFPGVNEQFF.

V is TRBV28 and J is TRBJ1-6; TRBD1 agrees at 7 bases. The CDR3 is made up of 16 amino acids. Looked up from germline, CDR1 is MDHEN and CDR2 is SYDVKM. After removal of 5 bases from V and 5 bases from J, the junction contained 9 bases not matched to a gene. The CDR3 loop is CASSLNRGYNNSPLHF. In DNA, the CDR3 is TGTGCCAGCAGTCTAAACAGGGGATATAATAATTCACCCCTCCACTTT.

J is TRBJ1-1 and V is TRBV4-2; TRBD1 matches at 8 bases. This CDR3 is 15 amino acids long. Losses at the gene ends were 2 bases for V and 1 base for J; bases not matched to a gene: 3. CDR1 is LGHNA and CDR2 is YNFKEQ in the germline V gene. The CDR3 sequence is CASSQLTGGNTEAFF. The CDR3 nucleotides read TGTGCCAGCAGCCAACTCACAGGGGGGAACACTGAAGCTTTCTTT.

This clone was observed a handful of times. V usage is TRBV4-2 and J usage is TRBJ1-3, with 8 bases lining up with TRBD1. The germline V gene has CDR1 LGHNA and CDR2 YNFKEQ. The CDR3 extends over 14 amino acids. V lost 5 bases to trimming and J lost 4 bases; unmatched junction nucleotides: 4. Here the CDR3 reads CASSKDREGNTIYF. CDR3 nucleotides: TGTGCCAGCAGCAAGGACAGGGAAGGAAACACCATATATTTT.

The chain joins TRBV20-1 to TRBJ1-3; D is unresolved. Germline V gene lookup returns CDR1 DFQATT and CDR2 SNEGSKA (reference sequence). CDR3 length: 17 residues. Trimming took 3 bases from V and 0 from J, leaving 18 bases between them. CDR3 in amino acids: CSASAQLAGSSGNTIYF. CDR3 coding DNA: TGCAGTGCTAGTGCTCAACTTGCGGGGAGCTCTGGAAACACCATATATTTT.

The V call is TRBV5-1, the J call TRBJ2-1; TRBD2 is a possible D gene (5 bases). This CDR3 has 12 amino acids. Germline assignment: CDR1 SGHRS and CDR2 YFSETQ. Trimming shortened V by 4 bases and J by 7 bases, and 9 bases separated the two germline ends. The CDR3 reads CASSPRTNEQFF. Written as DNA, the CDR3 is TGCGCCAGCAGCCCAAGGACTAATGAGCAGTTCTTC.

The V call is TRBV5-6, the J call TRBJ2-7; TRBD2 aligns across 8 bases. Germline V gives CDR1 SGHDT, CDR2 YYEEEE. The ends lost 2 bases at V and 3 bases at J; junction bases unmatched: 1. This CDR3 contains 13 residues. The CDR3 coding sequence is TGTGCCAGCAGCTTCAGCGGGAGCTACGAGCAGTACTTC. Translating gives CASSFSGSYEQYF.

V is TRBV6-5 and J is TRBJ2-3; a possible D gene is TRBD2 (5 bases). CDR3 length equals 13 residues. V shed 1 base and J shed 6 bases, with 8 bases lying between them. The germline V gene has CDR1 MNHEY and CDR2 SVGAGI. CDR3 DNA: TGTGCCAGCAGTTACTGGAGGTTTGATACGCAGTATTTT. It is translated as CASSYWRFDTQYF.